The clone carrying this T cell receptor (beta chain) appeared once. Antigen: not known. Other DNA sequences in this specimen translate into the identical CDR3. It was into CD45RA+ naive and CD45RA-negative memory subsets that the CD4+ cells were split. The data belong to a study of shared clonotypes between healthy human individuals. Findings and limits, study-wide: Relative to clonotypes present in all four donors, those not shared had lower generation probabilities.

CDR1 and CDR2 (germline): SGHTA, FQGTGA. The ends lost 1 base at V and 4 bases at J; junction bases unmatched: 5. The CDR3 runs to 15 residues. Method: immunoSEQ multiplex PCR; TCRdb's copy keeps in-frame clones and lacks some. The data contain roughly 2.2 million clones, more than 85% of them singletons. Sequencing used naive CD4+ T cells from PBMCs. Noted subset: CD45RA+ positively selected. The clonotype was recovered from a young man in good health. Some clones in this sample may be carry-over from other donors' samples. The rearrangement links TRBV7-3 to TRBJ2-7; 9 bases match TRBD2. CDR3 residues: CASSLSVAGAYEQYF. As DNA, the CDR3 is TGTGCCAGCAGCTTAAGTGTAGCGGGAGCATACGAGCAGTACTTC.